This T cell receptor beta chain was observed in a study of T cell repertoires in cytomegalovirus infection. General observations from the study: It was HLA-C-restricted CMV-specific TCR beta clonotypes that dominated the response ex vivo.

This clonotype has just a few counts. Its antigen is not known. TCRdb recomputed calls from the reads with MiXCR, one row per CDR3 protein. The sample shows about 69,000 distinct CDR3 sequences, about 27% of them seen only once. The TCR sequence derives from a human donor in good health (CMV status not recorded). Some clones in this sample may be carry-over from other donors' samples. The input for sequencing was CD8+ T cells from cultured PBMCs, taken from culture after CMV antigen stimulation.

The chain's CDR3 is CASSLCCWLGQNNEQFF. In nucleotides, the CDR3 is TGTGCCAGCAGTTTATGTTGCTGGTTGGGGCAAAACAATGAGCAGTTCTTC. The V gene is TRBV28, the J gene TRBJ2-1; D perhaps matches TRBD1 (5 bases). Germline V gives CDR1 MDHEN, CDR2 SYDVKM. The V end lost 0 bases, the J end lost 5 bases, and 17 bases lay between the germline ends. The CDR3 covers 17 residues. Supplemented by reference TRBV28 and TRBJ2-1, the full variable domain reads DVKVTQSSRYLVKRTGEKVFLECVQDMDHENMFWYRQDPGLGLRLIYFSYDVKMKEKGDIPEGYSVSREKKERFSLILESASTNQTSMYLCASSLCCWLGQNNEQFFGPGTRLTVL.